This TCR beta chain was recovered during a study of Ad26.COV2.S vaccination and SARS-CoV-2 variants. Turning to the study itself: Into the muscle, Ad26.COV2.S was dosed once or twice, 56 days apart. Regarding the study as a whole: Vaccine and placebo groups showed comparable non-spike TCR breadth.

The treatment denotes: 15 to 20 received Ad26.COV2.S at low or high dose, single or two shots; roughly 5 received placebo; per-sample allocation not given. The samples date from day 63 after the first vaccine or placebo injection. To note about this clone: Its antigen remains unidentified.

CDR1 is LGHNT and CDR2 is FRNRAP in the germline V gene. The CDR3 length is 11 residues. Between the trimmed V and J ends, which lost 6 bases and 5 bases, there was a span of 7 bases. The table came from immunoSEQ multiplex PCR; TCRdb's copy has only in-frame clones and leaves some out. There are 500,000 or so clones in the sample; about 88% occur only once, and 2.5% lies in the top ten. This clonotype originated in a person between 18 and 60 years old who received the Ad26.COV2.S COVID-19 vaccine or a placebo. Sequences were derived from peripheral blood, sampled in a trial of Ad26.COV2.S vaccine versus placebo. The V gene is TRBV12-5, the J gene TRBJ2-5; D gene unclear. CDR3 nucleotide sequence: TGTGCTAGTGGCCCGCTCGAGACCCAGTACTTC. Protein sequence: CASGPLETQYF.